The sample holds a few counts of the clone carrying this TCR beta chain. Its specificity is unknown. This sample stems from a study of T cell responses to AZD1222 COVID-19 vaccine. Overall study findings and caveats: Only a handful of AZD1222 recipients, more than 5 in all, had baseline seropositivity. As reported, nearly half of all spike-specific TCRs target variant regions that are unmutated. The donor cohort was predominantly white British with a female majority, and clonal diversity may have been underestimated.

This table comes from immunoSEQ multiplex PCR, and its TCRdb copy is limited to in-frame clones, with some not included. The table has some 110,000 clones, about 89% seen once. Material: peripheral blood, obtained 28 days after the second dose of the MenACWY control vaccine. This receptor was obtained from an adult who received the MenACWY meningococcal vaccine as a control.

As DNA, the CDR3 is TGTGCCACCAGTGATCCGGACAGTTCCCAAGAGACCCAGTACTTC. Its protein product is CATSDPDSSQETQYF. The chain joins TRBV24-1 to TRBJ2-5; TRBD1 is a possible D gene (6 bases). The CDR3 loop spans 15 amino acids. Trimming cost V 3 bases and J 1 base, with 11 bases left between them. The germline CDR1 and CDR2 sequences are KGHDR and SFDVKD.